One and the same sample provided the 18 T cell receptor beta chains below, sequenced in a study of graft-versus-host responses after intestinal transplantation. Profiled with immunoSEQ multiplex PCR; TCRdb holds only in-frame clones, not every one. The sample holds some 7,100 clones, 95% to 98% seen once. This material consisted of PBMCs, taken 23 days after intestinal transplant. Every receptor here comes from a human patient who received an intestinal transplant, so some T cells may come from the graft donor.

This clone was counted once. The chain uses TRBV27 and TRBJ2-1; D unresolved. Germline lookup yields CDR1 MNHEY and CDR2 SMNVEV (reference sequence). Between the trimmed V and J ends, which lost 8 bases and 6 bases, there was a span of 14 bases. The CDR3 extends over 13 amino acids. The CDR3 sequence: CASPWTSSNEQFF. Written as DNA, the CDR3 is TGTGCCAGCCCCTGGACGAGTAGCAATGAGCAGTTCTTC.

V is TRBV10-2 and J is TRBJ2-5, with D perhaps TRBD1 or TRBD2 (5 bases each). The CDR3 contains 14 residues. V lost 6 bases and J lost 2, with 13 bases in between. Germline values: CDR1 WSHSY, CDR2 SAAADI. The CDR3 bases are TGCGCCAGCAGGGGGGTGGCTACTCAAGAGACCCAGTACTTC. Its translation is CASRGVATQETQYF.

The chain uses TRBV6-6 and TRBJ2-1, with D unclear. Between the trimmed V and J ends, which lost 0 bases and 0 bases, there was a span of 9 bases. Per germline, CDR1 MNHNY and CDR2 SVGAGI (reference sequence). This CDR3 contains 16 residues. CDR3 amino acids: CASSYSLSISYNEQFF. The CDR3 DNA follows: TGTGCCAGCAGTTACTCGCTTAGTATCTCCTACAATGAGCAGTTCTTC.

The chain couples TRBV5-4 to TRBJ2-3; TRBD1 agrees at 8 bases. The V and J ends lost 0 bases and 1 base, in that order; junction bases with no gene match: 4. This CDR3 contains 16 residues. CDR1 and CDR2 (germline): SGHNT, YYREEE (reference sequence). The CDR3 here is CASSLALGQGTDTQYF. For the CDR3, the DNA is TGTGCCAGCAGCTTGGCCTTGGGACAGGGCACAGATACGCAGTATTTT.

V is TRBV7-3 and J is TRBJ2-2; the D call may be TRBD1 or TRBD2 (5 bases each). From germline, CDR1 is SGHTA and CDR2 FQGTGA. CDR3 size: 13 residues. V was trimmed by 5 bases and J by 4 bases, leaving 8 bases between them. The CDR3 nucleotides are TGTGCCAGCAGCGTCGGGGCCACCGGGGAGCTGTTTTTT. Its protein product is CASSVGATGELFF.

Remarks on this clone: The junction departs from the called germline gene at one end, perhaps through a read error. V is TRBV19 and J is TRBJ1-1, with 9 bases fitting TRBD1. The CDR3 covers 18 residues. CDR1 is LNHDA and CDR2 is SQIVND in the germline V gene (reference sequence). CDR3 DNA sequence: TGTGCCAGCACCCGTGACCGGGACAGGGTTAACTGGAACCCTGAAGCTTTCTTT. Amino acids: CASTRDRDRVNWNPEAFF.

The rearrangement links TRBV9 to TRBJ2-3; 7 bases match TRBD1. The CDR3 sequence is 17 residues long. Germline V gives CDR1 SGDLS, CDR2 YYNGEE. V was clipped by 0 bases and J by 1 base; unmatched bases: 8. Written as DNA, the CDR3 is TGTGCCAGCAGCGTAGTCGGAAGGACAGGTCGCACAGATACGCAGTATTTT. Its translation: CASSVVGRTGRTDTQYF.

CDR3 loop: CASSPAVGSGELFF. For the CDR3, the DNA is TGCGCCAGCAGCCCTGCAGTAGGATCCGGGGAGCTGTTTTTT. The chain couples TRBV4-1 to TRBJ2-2; D gene ambiguous. CDR3 length equals 14 residues. Germline CDR1 MGHRA, CDR2 YSYEKL. V dropped 4 bases and J dropped 6 bases, with 12 bases sitting between them.

This clone was seen just once. The chain combines TRBV29-1 with TRBJ2-5; 11 bases agree with TRBD2. Germline V gene lookup returns CDR1 SQVTM and CDR2 ANQGSEA. The CDR3 consists of 16 residues. Trimming cost V 2 bases and J 5 bases; bases outside gene matches: 10. Here the CDR3 reads CSVESSSGRSYETQYF. Written as DNA, the CDR3 is TGCAGCGTTGAATCCTCTAGCGGGAGGAGTTATGAGACCCAGTACTTC.

The CDR3 here is CASSPRLAGSLEQYF. CDR3 DNA sequence: TGTGCCAGCAGCCCCCGACTAGCGGGATCGTTGGAGCAGTACTTC. This chain uses TRBV7-3 with TRBJ2-7; 11 bases are a match to TRBD2. This CDR3 spans 15 amino acids. J lost 7 bases, V lost 5 bases, and 10 bases had no gene match. Germline V gives CDR1 SGHTA, CDR2 FQGTGA.

The chain joins TRBV2 to TRBJ2-1; D is possibly TRBD2 (6 bases). The length of the CDR3 is 15 residues. The V gene's germline CDR1 is SNHLY and CDR2 FYNNEI. V lost 5 bases to trimming and J lost 3 bases, with 14 bases between them. The CDR3, as DNA: TGTGCCAGCAGTCTCTGGCGGGGTGACTACAATGAGCAGTTCTTC. It specifies CASSLWRGDYNEQFF.

The chain couples TRBV27 to TRBJ1-5, with D unresolved. This CDR3 has 14 amino acids. Germline V gives CDR1 MNHEY, CDR2 SMNVEV (reference sequence). The ends were cut back, 5 bases at V and 1 base at J, with 9 bases in the middle. The CDR3 spells CASSQQGSNQPQHF. The CDR3 coding sequence is TGTGCCAGCAGTCAGCAAGGAAGCAATCAGCCCCAGCATTTT.

The genes are TRBV9 and TRBJ2-2; a weak D match, TRBD1 (6 bases). The CDR3 consists of 17 residues. Between the trimmed V and J ends, which lost 4 bases and 7 bases, there was a span of 23 bases. Germline loops: CDR1 SGDLS, CDR2 YYNGEE. CDR3 sequence (DNA): TGTGCCAGCAGCCCCTTTGGGGGCCCGCAACAGGGCGGGGAGCTGTTTTTT. It yields the protein CASSPFGGPQQGGELFF. The variable domain in full, completed from reference TRBV9 and TRBJ2-2, reads DSGVTQTPKHLITATGQRVTLRCSPRSGDLSVYWYQQSLDQGLQFLIQYYNGEERAKGNILERFSAQQFPDLHSELNLSSLELGDSALYFCASSPFGGPQQGGELFFGEGSRLTVL.

The V and J genes are TRBV5-1 and TRBJ2-7; no reliable D call. Germline CDR1 and CDR2: SGHRS and YFSETQ. Trimming took off 2 bases at V and 0 bases at J, with 12 bases between the two ends. The CDR3 sequence is 15 residues long. The CDR3 region has the DNA TGCGCCAGCAGCTTCCGCTACCCTAGCTCCTACGAGCAGTACTTC. Amino acid sequence: CASSFRYPSSYEQYF.

This chain uses TRBV4-1 with TRBJ1-1; D is perhaps TRBD1 (5 bases). The CDR3 extends over 17 amino acids. Trimming took off 0 bases at V and 1 base at J, with 15 bases between the two ends. Germline V gene lookup returns CDR1 MGHRA and CDR2 YSYEKL. The DNA for the CDR3 is TGCGCCAGCAGCCAAGACCCGATGGGGGTAGGGAACACTGAAGCTTTCTTT. Its translation: CASSQDPMGVGNTEAFF.

The chain employs TRBV5-5 and TRBJ1-1; TRBD1 is a possible D gene (6 bases). This CDR3 spans 14 amino acids. CDR1 is SGHKS, CDR2 YYEKEE, per germline (reference sequence). The V end lost 3 bases, the J end lost 8 bases, and 17 bases lay between the germline ends. The CDR3 sequence: CASSYYPDSAEAFF. The DNA of the CDR3 is TGTGCCAGCAGCTACTACCCGGACAGCGCGGAAGCTTTCTTT.

This chain connects TRBV7-9 to TRBJ1-2; 9 nucleotides match TRBD1. Germline V gives CDR1 SEHNR, CDR2 FQNEAQ (reference sequence). CDR3 length: 14 amino acids. V shed 4 bases, J shed 5 bases, and the junction held 5 bases outside the gene matches. DNA for the CDR3: TGTGCCAGCAGCTCGGGACAGGGAGATTATGGCTACACCTTC. It is translated as CASSSGQGDYGYTF.

The V call is TRBV27, the J call TRBJ2-5; TRBD1 aligns across 8 bases. With 2 bases clipped from V and 4 bases from J, the junction kept 12 bases outside the gene matches. CDR1 and CDR2 (germline): MNHEY, SMNVEV (reference sequence). The CDR3 is 17 residues long. CDR3 coding DNA: TGTGCCAGCAGTTTAGGACAGGGAGATGAGGTGGGAGAGACCCAGTACTTC. Translating gives CASSLGQGDEVGETQYF.